This T cell receptor (beta chain) stems from a study of TIL therapy for anti-PD-1-resistant metastatic lung cancer. On the study more broadly: Patients had a median age of approximately 50 years (range 38-75). Tumors carried a median roughly 1.5 non-synonymous mutations per megabase. Study-wide results and caveats: This highly selected cohort may not generalize to typical lung cancer patients.

Regarding time point: pre-treatment sample, taken before nivolumab and TIL therapy. A note on this clone: What it recognizes is unknown.

The libraries were made with immunoSEQ v3. Some clones are missing from TCRdb's copy, which holds only in-frame ones; the method was immunoSEQ multiplex PCR. The sample comprises tens of thousands of clones, about nine tenths of which are singletons, and about 2.5% rests with the top ten. With 8 bases removed from V and 13 bases from J, the gap between germline ends came to 8 bases. Germline CDR1 and CDR2: LNHDA and SQIVND (reference sequence). This CDR3 region has 8 residues. This chain connects TRBV19 to TRBJ1-1; D is perhaps TRBD1 (5 bases). This receptor was taken from a person aged 25 to 85 with non-small cell lung cancer. The material was blood, obtained at baseline. CDR3 sequence reads: CASGGGFF. The CDR3 DNA reads TGTGCCAGTGGCGGGGGTTTCTTT.